These 16 T cell receptor beta chains came from one sample sequenced in a study of shared clonotypes between healthy human individuals. Generated by immunoSEQ multiplex PCR, the TCRdb table keeps only in-frame clones and is missing some. The sample has 300,000 to 400,000 clones; 87% are singletons. The source material was memory CD8+ T cells sorted from blood. Described subset: CD45RO+ cells pooled with CCR7-negative TemRA cells. All receptors come from a young man in good health.

Remarks on this clone: This may be a read error, as it is one base from a much larger clone. In nucleotides, the CDR3 is TGTGCCAGCAGTGACAGGAGCGCAGGGGAGCTGTTTTTT. It translates to CASSDRSAGELFF. This chain links TRBV6-4 with TRBJ2-2; D is unclear. Deletions cut 2 bases from V and 8 bases from J, with 9 bases between. CDR3 length: 13 amino acids. Germline V gives CDR1 MRHNA, CDR2 SNTAGT.

The V gene is TRBV7-6, the J gene TRBJ2-3, with D uncertain. Germline values: CDR1 SGHVS, CDR2 FNYEAQ. This CDR3 spans 13 amino acids. Between the trimmed V and J ends, which lost 4 bases and 2 bases, there was a span of 7 bases. The CDR3 protein is CASSSPNTDTQYF. The CDR3 nucleotides are TGTGCCAGCAGCTCTCCAAACACAGATACGCAGTATTTT.

The chain combines TRBV27 with TRBJ2-2; 7 bases are shared with TRBD1. J gave up 3 bases and V 8 bases, and 3 bases lay outside the gene matches. From germline, CDR1 is MNHEY and CDR2 SMNVEV (reference sequence). The CDR3 length is 13 residues. CDR3 in amino acids: CASLQGDTGELFF. DNA of the CDR3: TGTGCCAGCCTCCAGGGGGACACCGGGGAGCTGTTTTTT.

V and J are TRBV28 and TRBJ2-7; D is uncertain. V lost 1 base and J lost 4, with 5 bases in between. Germline loops: CDR1 MDHEN, CDR2 SYDVKM. The CDR3 has 12 amino acids. In DNA, the CDR3 is TGTGCCAGCAGTTTATTTGGATACGAGCAGTACTTC. This translates into CASSLFGYEQYF.

This clone was observed at least ten times. The rearrangement joins TRBV7-2 to TRBJ2-7, with 9 bases fitting TRBD1. V dropped 0 bases and J dropped 3; count of bases not matched to a gene: 6. Per the germline V gene, CDR1 is SGHTA and CDR2 is FQGNSA. The CDR3 consists of 16 residues. The CDR3 DNA reads as TGTGCCAGCAGCTTAGCTGGGACAGGGTTTAACTACGAGCAGTACTTC. This gives the protein CASSLAGTGFNYEQYF.

This chain links TRBV27 with TRBJ2-7, with 10 positions matching TRBD1. V dropped 5 bases and J dropped 1; count of bases not matched to a gene: 8. The CDR3 has 16 amino acids. CDR1 is MNHEY, CDR2 SMNVEV, per germline (reference sequence). CDR3 residues: CASSPGPGQGSYEQYF. The CDR3 nucleotides are TGTGCCAGCAGTCCCGGACCGGGACAGGGGTCCTACGAGCAGTACTTC.

The CDR3 region has the DNA TGTGCCAGCAGCTTAGGAGAGTATTTACAGGGGATCTCCTACGAGCAGTACTTC. This sequence encodes CASSLGEYLQGISYEQYF. V and J are TRBV7-9 and TRBJ2-7, with TRBD1 matching 7 bases. The CDR3 loop spans 18 amino acids. Trimming at V came to 1 base and at J to 0 bases, leaving 12 bases not matched to a gene. The germline CDR1 and CDR2 sequences are SEHNR and FQNEAQ (reference sequence).

This chain connects TRBV27 to TRBJ2-7; D uncertain. V was trimmed by 5 bases and J by 2 bases, leaving 7 bases between them. CDR1 MNHEY and CDR2 SMNVEV come from the germline V gene (reference sequence). This CDR3 comprises 12 residues. This CDR3 reads CASSPSPYEQYF. For the CDR3, the DNA is TGTGCCAGCAGTCCATCCCCCTACGAGCAGTACTTC.

The chain is built from TRBV7-9 and TRBJ2-7; no firm D call. This CDR3 is built from 12 residues. CDR1 is SEHNR, CDR2 FQNEAQ, per germline (reference sequence). V shed 6 bases and J shed 9 bases, with 15 bases lying between them. As DNA, the CDR3 is TGTGCCAGCAGGCGGTCAGGTGGTGCGCAGTACTTC. Translating it yields CASRRSGGAQYF.

This chain links TRBV4-1 with TRBJ1-3; tentatively, D is TRBD1 (5 bases). Trimming removed 0 bases at V and 3 bases at J, with 12 bases between. CDR1 and CDR2 from the germline V gene are MGHRA and YSYEKL. The CDR3 is made up of 16 amino acids. CDR3 amino acids: CASSQDPPGSGNTIYF. The CDR3 nucleotides read TGCGCCAGCAGCCAAGATCCCCCAGGGAGTGGAAACACCATATATTTT.

The chain joins TRBV9 to TRBJ2-7, with D unresolved. The CDR3 spans 14 residues. The germline V gene encodes CDR1 SGDLS and CDR2 YYNGEE. The germline V and J ends were trimmed by 0 bases and 3 bases, with 10 bases remaining between them. CDR3 in DNA: TGTGCCAGCAGCGTAGGCCTAGTGGGCTACGAGCAGTACTTC. Protein sequence: CASSVGLVGYEQYF.

The chain carries TRBV18 and TRBJ1-2, with unresolved D. Trimming pared 3 bases from V and 2 bases from J, leaving 13 bases between. Germline V lookup: CDR1 KGHSH, CDR2 LQKENI. This CDR3 contains 15 residues. This CDR3 reads CASSPLRPTNYGYTF. The CDR3 DNA is TGTGCCAGCTCACCTTTGAGACCGACCAACTATGGCTACACCTTC.

The chain is built from TRBV5-6 and TRBJ2-7; 7 nucleotides agree with TRBD2. This CDR3 is 14 amino acids long. CDR1 and CDR2 (germline): SGHDT, YYEEEE. The J segment lost 2 bases and the V segment lost 0 bases, leaving 2 bases of the junction unmatched. CDR3 sequence reads: CASSLGTSPYEQYF. The CDR3 nucleotides read TGTGCCAGCAGCTTGGGGACTAGTCCCTACGAGCAGTACTTC.

The chain joins TRBV5-5 to TRBJ1-2; D uncertain. Germline values: CDR1 SGHKS, CDR2 YYEKEE (reference sequence). With 4 bases removed from V and 2 bases from J, the gap between germline ends came to 9 bases. The CDR3 spans 13 residues. CDR3 in DNA: TGTGCCAGCAGCCGGTCATGGAACTATGGCTACACCTTC. Translated, it gives CASSRSWNYGYTF.

This clone has just one count. The chain combines TRBV11-3 with TRBJ2-5; D gene uncertain. Trimming removed 5 bases at V and 1 base at J, with 8 bases between. The CDR3 is 13 amino acids. Germline assignment: CDR1 SGHNT and CDR2 YENEEA. The CDR3 reads CASSAPSQETQYF. The CDR3 DNA follows: TGTGCCAGCAGCGCCCCGAGCCAAGAGACCCAGTACTTC.

The CDR3 protein is CASSQSIVTVADKSTDTQYF. The DNA of the CDR3 is TGCGCCAGCAGTCAATCGATAGTAACGGTAGCGGATAAGAGCACAGATACGCAGTATTTT. V is TRBV23-1 and J is TRBJ2-3, with a weak D call TRBD2 (6 bases). TRBV23-1 is identified as an open reading frame with a role that is uncertain. The length of the CDR3 is 20 residues. Between the trimmed V and J ends, which lost 0 bases and 0 bases, there was a span of 22 bases.